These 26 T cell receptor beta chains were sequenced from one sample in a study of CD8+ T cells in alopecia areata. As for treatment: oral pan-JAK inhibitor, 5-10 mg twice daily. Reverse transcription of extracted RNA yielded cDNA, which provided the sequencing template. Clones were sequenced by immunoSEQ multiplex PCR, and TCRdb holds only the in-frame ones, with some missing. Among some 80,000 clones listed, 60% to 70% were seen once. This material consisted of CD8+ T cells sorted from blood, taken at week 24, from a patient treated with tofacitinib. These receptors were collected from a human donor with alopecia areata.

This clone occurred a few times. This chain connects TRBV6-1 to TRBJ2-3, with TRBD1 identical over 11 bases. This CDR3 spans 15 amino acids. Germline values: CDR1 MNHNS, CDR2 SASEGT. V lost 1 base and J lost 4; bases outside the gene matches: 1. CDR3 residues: CASSEGTGGADTQYF. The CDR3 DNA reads TGTGCCAGCAGTGAAGGGACAGGGGGCGCAGATACGCAGTATTTT.

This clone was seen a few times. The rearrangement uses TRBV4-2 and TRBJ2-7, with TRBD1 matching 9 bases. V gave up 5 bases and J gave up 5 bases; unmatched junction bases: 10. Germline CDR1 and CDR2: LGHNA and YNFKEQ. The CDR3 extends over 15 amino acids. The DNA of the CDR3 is TGTGCCAGCAGCTTGCTGGGACAGGGTGATCACGAGCAGTACTTC. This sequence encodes CASSLLGQGDHEQYF.

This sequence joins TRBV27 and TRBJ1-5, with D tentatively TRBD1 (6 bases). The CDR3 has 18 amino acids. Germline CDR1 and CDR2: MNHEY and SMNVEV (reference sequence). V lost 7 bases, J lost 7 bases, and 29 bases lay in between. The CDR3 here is CASNHLNPSGAKGQPQHF. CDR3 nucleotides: TGTGCCAGCAACCACCTTAACCCATCAGGGGCTAAGGGACAGCCCCAGCATTTT.

The CDR3 loop is CASSRWGTGADNEQFF. In DNA, the CDR3 is TGCGCCAGCAGCCGGTGGGGGACAGGGGCCGACAATGAGCAGTTCTTC. The chain joins TRBV5-1 to TRBJ2-1; 10 bases line up with TRBD1. Germline lookup yields CDR1 SGHRS and CDR2 YFSETQ. There are 16 residues in the CDR3. V dropped 4 bases and J dropped 5; count of bases not matched to a gene: 9.

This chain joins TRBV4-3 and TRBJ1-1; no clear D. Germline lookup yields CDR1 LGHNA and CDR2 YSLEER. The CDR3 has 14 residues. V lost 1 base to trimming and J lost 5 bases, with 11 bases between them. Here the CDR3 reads CASSQGVGRTEAFF. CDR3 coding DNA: TGCGCCAGCAGCCAAGGGGTGGGTCGGACTGAAGCTTTCTTT.

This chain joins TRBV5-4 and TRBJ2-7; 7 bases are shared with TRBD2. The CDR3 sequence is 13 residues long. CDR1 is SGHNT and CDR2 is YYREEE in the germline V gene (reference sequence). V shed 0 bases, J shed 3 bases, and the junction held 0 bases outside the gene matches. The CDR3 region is CASSLERGYEQYF. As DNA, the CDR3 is TGTGCCAGCAGCTTGGAGCGGGGCTACGAGCAGTACTTC.

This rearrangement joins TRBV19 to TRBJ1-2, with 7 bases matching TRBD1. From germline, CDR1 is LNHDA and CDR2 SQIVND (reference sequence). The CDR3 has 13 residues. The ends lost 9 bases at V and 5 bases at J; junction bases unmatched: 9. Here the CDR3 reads CASAGTDVYGYTF. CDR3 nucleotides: TGTGCCAGCGCCGGGACAGACGTATATGGCTACACCTTC.

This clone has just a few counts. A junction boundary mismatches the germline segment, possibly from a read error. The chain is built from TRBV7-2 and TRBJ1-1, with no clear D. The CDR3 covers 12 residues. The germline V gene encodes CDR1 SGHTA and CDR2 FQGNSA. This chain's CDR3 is CASSSKNPEAFF. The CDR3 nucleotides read TGTGCCAGCAGTTCCAAGAACCCTGAAGCTTTCTTT. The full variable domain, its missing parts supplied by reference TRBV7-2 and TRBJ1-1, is GAGVSQSPSNKVTEKGKDVELRCDPISGHTALYWYRQSLGQGLEFLIYFQGNSAPDKSGLPSDRFSAERTGGSVSTLTIQRTQQEDSAVYLCASSSKNPEAFFGQGTRLTVV.

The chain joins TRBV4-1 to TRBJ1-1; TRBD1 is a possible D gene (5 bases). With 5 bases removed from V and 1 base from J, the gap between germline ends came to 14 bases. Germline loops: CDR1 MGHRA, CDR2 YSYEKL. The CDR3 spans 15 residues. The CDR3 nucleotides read TGCGCCAGCAGCTACCGGGACTCCGCGAACACTGAAGCTTTCTTT. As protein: CASSYRDSANTEAFF.

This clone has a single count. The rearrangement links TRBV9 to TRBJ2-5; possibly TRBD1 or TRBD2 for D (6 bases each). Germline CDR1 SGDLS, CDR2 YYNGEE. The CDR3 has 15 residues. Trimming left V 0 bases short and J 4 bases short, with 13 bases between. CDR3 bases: TGTGCCAGCAGCGTAGAGGGGGGTAGGCGAGAGACCCAGTACTTC. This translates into CASSVEGGRRETQYF. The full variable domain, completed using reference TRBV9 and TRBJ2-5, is DSGVTQTPKHLITATGQRVTLRCSPRSGDLSVYWYQQSLDQGLQFLIQYYNGEERAKGNILERFSAQQFPDLHSELNLSSLELGDSALYFCASSVEGGRRETQYFGPGTRLLVL.

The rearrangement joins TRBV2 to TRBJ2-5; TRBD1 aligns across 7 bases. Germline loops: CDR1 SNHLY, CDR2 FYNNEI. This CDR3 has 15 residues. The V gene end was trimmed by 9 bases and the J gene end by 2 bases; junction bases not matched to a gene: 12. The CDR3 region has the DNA TGTGCCAGTTCAGCAGGGCAGGGGGTACAAGAGACCCAGTACTTC. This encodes CASSAGQGVQETQYF.

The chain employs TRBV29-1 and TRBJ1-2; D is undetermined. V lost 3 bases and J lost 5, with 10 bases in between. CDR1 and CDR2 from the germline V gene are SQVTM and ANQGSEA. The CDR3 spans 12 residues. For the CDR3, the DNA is TGCAGCGTTGAGGGCCAGGAGTATGGCTACACCTTC. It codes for CSVEGQEYGYTF.

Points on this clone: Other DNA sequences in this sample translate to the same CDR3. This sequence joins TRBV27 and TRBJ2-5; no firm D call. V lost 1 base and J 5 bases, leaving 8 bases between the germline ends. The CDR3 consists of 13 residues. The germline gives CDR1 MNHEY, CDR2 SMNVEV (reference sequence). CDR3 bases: TGTGCCAGCAGTTTATGGGTGGGCGAGACCCAGTACTTC. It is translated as CASSLWVGETQYF.

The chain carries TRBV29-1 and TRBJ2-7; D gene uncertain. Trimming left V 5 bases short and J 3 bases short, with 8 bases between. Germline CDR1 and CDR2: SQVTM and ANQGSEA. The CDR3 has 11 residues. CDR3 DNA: TGCAGCGTTCTATACAGCTACGAGCAGTACTTC. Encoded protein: CSVLYSYEQYF.

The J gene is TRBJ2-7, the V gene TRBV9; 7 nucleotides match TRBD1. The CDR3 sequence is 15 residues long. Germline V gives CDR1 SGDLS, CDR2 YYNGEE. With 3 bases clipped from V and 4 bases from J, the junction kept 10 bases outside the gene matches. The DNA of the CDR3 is TGTGCCAGCAGCGCCGGGGCAGGGGGAAGTTACGAGCAGTACTTC. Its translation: CASSAGAGGSYEQYF.

The CDR3 here is CSVPVGKEQFF. CDR3 nucleotide sequence: TGCAGCGTCCCCGTCGGGAAGGAGCAGTTCTTC. The V call is TRBV29-1, the J call TRBJ2-1; a weak D match, TRBD2 (5 bases). The CDR3 length is 11 residues. Germline V lookup: CDR1 SQVTM, CDR2 ANQGSEA. The V gene lost 6 bases and the J gene lost 10 bases, with 13 bases spanning the gap.

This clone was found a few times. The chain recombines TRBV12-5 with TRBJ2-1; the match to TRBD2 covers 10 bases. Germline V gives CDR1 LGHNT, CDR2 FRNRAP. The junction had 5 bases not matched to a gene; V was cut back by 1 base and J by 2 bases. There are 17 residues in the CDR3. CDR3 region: CASGLGTSGGAYNEQFF. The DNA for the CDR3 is TGTGCTAGTGGTTTGGGTACGAGCGGGGGGGCCTACAATGAGCAGTTCTTC.

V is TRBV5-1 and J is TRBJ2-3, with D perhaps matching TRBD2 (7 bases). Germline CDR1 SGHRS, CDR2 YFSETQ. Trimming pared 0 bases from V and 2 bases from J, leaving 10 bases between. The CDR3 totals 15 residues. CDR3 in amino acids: CASSLEGGPTDTQYF. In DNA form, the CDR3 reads TGCGCCAGCAGCTTGGAGGGGGGGCCCACAGATACGCAGTATTTT.

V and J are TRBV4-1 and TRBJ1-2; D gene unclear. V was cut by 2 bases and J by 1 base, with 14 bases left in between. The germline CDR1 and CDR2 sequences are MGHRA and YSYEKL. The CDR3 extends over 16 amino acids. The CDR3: CASSQSGATLNYGYTF. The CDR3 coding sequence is TGCGCCAGCAGCCAAAGCGGAGCGACACTTAACTATGGCTACACCTTC.

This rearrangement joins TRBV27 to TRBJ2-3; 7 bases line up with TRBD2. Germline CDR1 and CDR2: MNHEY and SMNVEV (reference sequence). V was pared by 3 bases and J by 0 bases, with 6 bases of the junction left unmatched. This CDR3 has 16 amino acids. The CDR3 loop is CASSFGAGTSTDTQYF. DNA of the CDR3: TGTGCCAGCAGTTTTGGAGCGGGAACTAGCACAGATACGCAGTATTTT.

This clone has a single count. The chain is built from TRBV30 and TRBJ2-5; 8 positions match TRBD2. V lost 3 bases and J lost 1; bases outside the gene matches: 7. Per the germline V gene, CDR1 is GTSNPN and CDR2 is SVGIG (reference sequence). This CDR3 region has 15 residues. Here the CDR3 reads CAWRAGTSPQETQYF. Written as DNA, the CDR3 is TGTGCCTGGAGAGCCGGGACTAGTCCCCAAGAGACCCAGTACTTC. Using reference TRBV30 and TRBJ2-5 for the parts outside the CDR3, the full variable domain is SQTIHQWPATLVQPVGSPLSLECTVEGTSNPNLYWYRQAAGRGLQLLFYSVGIGQISSEVPQNLSASRPQDRQFILSSKKLLLSDSGFYLCAWRAGTSPQETQYFGPGTRLLVL.

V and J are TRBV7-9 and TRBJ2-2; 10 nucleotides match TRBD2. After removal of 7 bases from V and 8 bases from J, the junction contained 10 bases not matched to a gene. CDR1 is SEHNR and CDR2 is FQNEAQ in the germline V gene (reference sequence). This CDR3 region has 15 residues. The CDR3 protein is CASTRETSGRGELFF. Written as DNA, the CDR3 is TGTGCCAGCACCAGGGAGACTAGCGGGCGTGGGGAGCTGTTTTTT.

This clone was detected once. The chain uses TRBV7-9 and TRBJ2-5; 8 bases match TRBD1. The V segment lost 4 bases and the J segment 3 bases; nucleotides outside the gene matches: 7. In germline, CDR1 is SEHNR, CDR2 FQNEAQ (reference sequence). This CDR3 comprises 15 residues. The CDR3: CASSSLTDREETQYF. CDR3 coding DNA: TGTGCCAGCAGCTCCTTAACGGACAGGGAAGAGACCCAGTACTTC.

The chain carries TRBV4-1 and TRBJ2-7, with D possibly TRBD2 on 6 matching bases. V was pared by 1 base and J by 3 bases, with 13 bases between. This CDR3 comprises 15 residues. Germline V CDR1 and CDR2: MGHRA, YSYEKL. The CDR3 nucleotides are TGCGCCAGCAGCCAAGGCGGTAGCGGAAACTACGAGCAGTACTTC. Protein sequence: CASSQGGSGNYEQYF.

CDR3 sequence (DNA): TGTGCCAGCAGTGACAGGACTCGTTCCTACAATGAGCAGTTCTTC. Translated, it gives CASSDRTRSYNEQFF. V gene TRBV7-6 combines with J gene TRBJ2-1, with D possibly being TRBD1 (6 bases). The germline V gene encodes CDR1 SGHVS and CDR2 FNYEAQ. CDR3 size: 15 residues. The germline V and J ends were trimmed by 6 bases and 1 base, with 13 bases remaining between them. Using reference TRBV7-6 and TRBJ2-1 for the parts outside the CDR3, the full variable domain is GAGVSQSPRYKVTKRGQDVALRCDPISGHVSLYWYRQALGQGPEFLTYFNYEAQQDKSGLPNDRFSAERPEGSISTLTIQRTEQRDSAMYRCASSDRTRSYNEQFFGPGTRLTVL.

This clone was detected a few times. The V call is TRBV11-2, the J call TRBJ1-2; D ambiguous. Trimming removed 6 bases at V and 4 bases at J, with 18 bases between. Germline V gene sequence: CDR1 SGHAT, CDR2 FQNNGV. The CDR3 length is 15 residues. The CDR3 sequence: CASSLTMEPRYGYTF. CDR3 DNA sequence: TGTGCCAGCAGTCTTACTATGGAACCGCGCTATGGCTACACCTTC.